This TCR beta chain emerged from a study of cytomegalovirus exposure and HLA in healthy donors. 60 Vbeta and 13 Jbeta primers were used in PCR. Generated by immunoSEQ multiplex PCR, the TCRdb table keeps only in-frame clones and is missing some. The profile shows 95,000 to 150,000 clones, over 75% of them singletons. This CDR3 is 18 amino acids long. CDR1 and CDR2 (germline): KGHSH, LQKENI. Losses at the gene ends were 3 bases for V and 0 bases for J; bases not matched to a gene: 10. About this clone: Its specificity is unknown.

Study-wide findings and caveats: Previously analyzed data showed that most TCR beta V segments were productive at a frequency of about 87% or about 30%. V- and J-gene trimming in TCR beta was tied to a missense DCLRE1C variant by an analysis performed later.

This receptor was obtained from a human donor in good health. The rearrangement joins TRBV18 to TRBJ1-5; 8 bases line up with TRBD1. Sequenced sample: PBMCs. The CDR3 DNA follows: TGTGCCAGCTCACCGGCGGACAGGGCTATAATTAGCAATCAGCCCCAGCATTTT. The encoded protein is CASSPADRAIISNQPQHF.